This T cell receptor (beta chain) was retrieved from a study of OX40 agonist ivuxolimab in advanced cancers. About the research overall: Patients' therapy was ivuxolimab, an antibody that acts as an agonist of OX40 (CD134). Study findings and constraints: Average numbers of expanded clones were greater in CD8+ T cells than in CD4+.

Notes on this clone: Antigen specificity is unknown.

The assay was immunoSEQ multiplex PCR, and TCRdb's table has in-frame clones only and misses some. Of about 19,000 clones listed, nearly 70% are singletons. The CDR3 is 14 amino acids. V shed 4 bases and J shed 4 bases, with 13 bases lying between them. CDR1 LNHDA and CDR2 SQIVND come from the germline V gene (reference sequence). The chain combines TRBV19 with TRBJ1-1; a weak D match, TRBD1 (5 bases). This receptor was taken from an adult with an advanced solid tumor such as melanoma, head and neck, liver or kidney cancer. The specimen was CD4+ or CD8+ T cells sorted from blood, collected in a trial of the OX40 agonist ivuxolimab. For the CDR3, the DNA is TGTGCCAGTAGTACCGGGGAGGGGAGCACTGAAGCTTTCTTT. Protein sequence: CASSTGEGSTEAFF.